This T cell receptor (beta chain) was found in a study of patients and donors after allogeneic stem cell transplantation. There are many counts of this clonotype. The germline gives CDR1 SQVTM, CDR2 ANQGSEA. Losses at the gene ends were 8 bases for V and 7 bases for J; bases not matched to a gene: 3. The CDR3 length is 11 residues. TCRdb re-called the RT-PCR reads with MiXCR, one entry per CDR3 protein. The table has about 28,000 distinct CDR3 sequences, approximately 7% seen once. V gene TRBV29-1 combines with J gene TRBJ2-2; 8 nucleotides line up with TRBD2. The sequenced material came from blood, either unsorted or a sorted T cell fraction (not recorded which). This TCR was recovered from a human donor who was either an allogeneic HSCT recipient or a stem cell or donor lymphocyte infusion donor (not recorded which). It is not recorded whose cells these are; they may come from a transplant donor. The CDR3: CSTSGGGELFF. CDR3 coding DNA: TGCAGCACCAGCGGGGGCGGGGAGCTGTTTTTT.